Each of the 27 T cell receptor beta chains below was sequenced from the same sample in a study of PD-1 blockade in mismatch repair-deficient tumors. Clones were sequenced by immunoSEQ multiplex PCR, and TCRdb holds only the in-frame ones, with some missing. Here the sample spans 50,000 or so clones, about 85% being singletons. This specimen was peripheral blood, taken roughly 19 weeks after starting pembrolizumab. The receptors derive from an adult with mismatch repair-deficient cancer.

The V call is TRBV7-9, the J call TRBJ2-2; TRBD2 might be the D (6 bases). V was shortened by 4 bases and J by 4 bases, with 13 bases between the two germline ends. Germline CDR1 reads SEHNR; CDR2 reads FQNEAQ (reference sequence). The CDR3 runs 15 residues. The CDR3 DNA sequence: TGTGCCAGCAGCTCTGGGACTGTCCCCACCGGGGAGCTGTTTTTT. It specifies CASSSGTVPTGELFF. The variable domain in full, completed from reference TRBV7-9 and TRBJ2-2, reads DTGVSQNPRHKITKRGQNVTFRCDPISEHNRLYWYRQTLGQGPEFLTYFQNEAQLEKSRLLSDRFSAERPKGSFSTLEIQRTEQGDSAMYLCASSSGTVPTGELFFGEGSRLTVL.

V gene TRBV19 combines with J gene TRBJ1-5; no firm D call. The V and J ends lost 8 bases and 9 bases respectively, with 17 bases between them. The CDR3 covers 13 residues. Germline CDR1 is LNHDA and CDR2 is SQIVND (reference sequence). CDR3 loop: CASQRVSQGPQHF. The CDR3 DNA reads as TGTGCCAGTCAACGCGTATCCCAAGGGCCCCAGCATTTT.

This sequence joins TRBV5-6 and TRBJ1-1; a weak D match, TRBD1 (5 bases). Trimming stripped 0 bases from V and 7 bases from J, with 10 bases between. The CDR3 length is 13 residues. CDR1 and CDR2 from the germline V gene are SGHDT and YYEEEE. The CDR3 bases are TGTGCCAGCAGCTTGGGTTACCAGGGTGAAGCTTTCTTT. This sequence encodes CASSLGYQGEAFF.

This clone was detected only a few times. V gene TRBV2 combines with J gene TRBJ2-7, with D unclear. There are 11 residues in the CDR3. Germline V gives CDR1 SNHLY, CDR2 FYNNEI. V lost 6 bases to trimming and J lost 6 bases, with 9 bases between them. This CDR3 is CASRLRSEQYF. CDR3 DNA: TGTGCCAGCAGGCTCAGGTCCGAGCAGTACTTC. Complete variable domain (other parts from reference TRBV2 and TRBJ2-7): EPEVTQTPSHQVTQMGQEVILRCVPISNHLYFYWYRQILGQKVEFLVSFYNNEISEKSEIFDDQFSVERPDGSNFTLKIRSTKLEDSAMYFCASRLRSEQYFGPGTRLTVT.

V usage is TRBV5-1 and J usage is TRBJ2-3, with D tentatively TRBD1 (6 bases). Looked up from germline, CDR1 is SGHRS and CDR2 is YFSETQ. The V gene lost 2 bases and the J gene lost 0 bases, with 13 bases spanning the gap. This CDR3 contains 16 residues. For the CDR3, the DNA is TGCGCCAGCAGCTTAGTACAGGGAAGGAGCACAGATACGCAGTATTTT. This sequence encodes CASSLVQGRSTDTQYF.

This clone was recorded once. This sequence joins TRBV27 and TRBJ2-2; 9 nucleotides align to TRBD1. Per germline, CDR1 MNHEY and CDR2 SMNVEV (reference sequence). Germline trimming cut 3 bases from V and 4 bases from J; bases unmatched to any gene: 12. This CDR3 comprises 18 residues. The CDR3 nucleotides are TGTGCCAGCAGTTTTCGTGCGACCGGGACAGGGATCACCGGGGAGCTGTTTTTT. Its translation is CASSFRATGTGITGELFF.

This clone was observed once. The V gene is TRBV27, the J gene TRBJ1-1, with D possibly TRBD1 on 6 matching bases. With 10 bases removed from V and 3 bases from J, the gap between germline ends came to 15 bases. The germline gives CDR1 MNHEY, CDR2 SMNVEV (reference sequence). CDR3 size: 13 residues. The CDR3 DNA sequence: TGTGCCACCTCATTAGGGGGTTACACTGAAGCTTTCTTT. It translates to CATSLGGYTEAFF.

The chain has TRBV9 and TRBJ1-4; the D is unclear. The germline V gene encodes CDR1 SGDLS and CDR2 YYNGEE. The CDR3 consists of 14 residues. V was pared by 2 bases and J by 7 bases, with 12 bases between. In nucleotides, the CDR3 is TGTGCCAGCAGCGTCGGCCCGGTCGGTGAAAAACTGTTTTTT. It is translated as CASSVGPVGEKLFF.

The rearrangement joins TRBV19 to TRBJ2-5; 7 nucleotides agree with TRBD2. The CDR3 contains 14 residues. Germline assignment: CDR1 LNHDA and CDR2 SQIVND (reference sequence). The ends lost 6 bases at V and 4 bases at J; junction bases unmatched: 8. The CDR3 sequence: CASRDAGETETQYF. CDR3 sequence (DNA): TGTGCCAGTAGAGATGCGGGAGAGACAGAGACCCAGTACTTC.

The chain joins TRBV7-2 to TRBJ2-3; unclear D gene. Trimming removed 2 bases from V and 6 bases from J, with 6 bases in between. Germline CDR1 SGHTA, CDR2 FQGNSA. The CDR3 is 12 residues long. The CDR3: CASSLLRDTQYF. CDR3 bases: TGTGCCAGCAGCTTACTAAGGGATACGCAGTATTTT.

The chain recombines TRBV7-3 with TRBJ1-1; weak D call: TRBD1 (5 bases). Trimming pared 5 bases from V and 7 bases from J, leaving 26 bases between. The CDR3 spans 17 residues. Germline V CDR1 and CDR2: SGHTA, FQGTGA. The CDR3 sequence is CASSPRGVTGSSREAFF. The DNA of the CDR3 is TGTGCCAGCAGCCCTCGCGGGGTCACAGGATCGTCGCGTGAAGCTTTCTTT.

This clone was seen a handful of times. The V call is TRBV5-8, the J call TRBJ2-5, with D possibly being TRBD2 (5 bases). The V end lost 1 base, the J end lost 3 bases, and 13 bases lay between the germline ends. This CDR3 spans 15 amino acids. The germline V gene has CDR1 SGHTS and CDR2 YDEGEE. The CDR3 spells CASSLWLAEKETQYF. The CDR3 bases are TGTGCCAGCAGCTTGTGGCTAGCAGAAAAAGAGACCCAGTACTTC.

The V call is TRBV19, the J call TRBJ2-1; 8 nucleotides match TRBD1. Looked up from germline, CDR1 is LNHDA and CDR2 is SQIVND (reference sequence). The length of the CDR3 is 14 residues. After removal of 6 bases from V and 4 bases from J, the junction contained 5 bases not matched to a gene. The CDR3 DNA reads as TGTGCCAGTAGACAGGGGGGCCGATACAATGAGCAGTTCTTC. Protein: CASRQGGRYNEQFF.

The chain uses TRBV2 and TRBJ2-5; perhaps TRBD2 as D (6 bases). Germline CDR1 is SNHLY and CDR2 is FYNNEI. Trimming took 7 bases from V and 2 from J, leaving 11 bases between them. The CDR3 contains 13 residues. The CDR3, as DNA: TGTGCCAGCAACGGGGCGGGGCAAGAGACCCAGTACTTC. The encoded protein is CASNGAGQETQYF.

V and J are TRBV7-2 and TRBJ2-1, with TRBD2 matching 7 bases. There are 15 residues in the CDR3. V was pared by 1 base and J by 4 bases, with 4 bases of the junction left unmatched. Germline CDR1 SGHTA, CDR2 FQGNSA. CDR3 DNA: TGTGCCAGCAGCTTAGGCGGGGGAGGTTACAATGAGCAGTTCTTC. Its translation: CASSLGGGGYNEQFF.

The chain couples TRBV19 to TRBJ1-1; unclear D gene. Per the germline V gene, CDR1 is LNHDA and CDR2 is SQIVND (reference sequence). The CDR3 is 10 residues long. V was pared by 9 bases and J by 0 bases, with 2 bases between. The DNA for the CDR3 is TGTGCCAGCATGAACACTGAAGCTTTCTTT. This sequence encodes CASMNTEAFF.

The genes are TRBV11-3 and TRBJ2-7; 10 bases map to TRBD1. The germline V gene has CDR1 SGHNT and CDR2 YENEEA. J gave up 5 bases and V 4 bases, and 5 bases lay outside the gene matches. The CDR3 runs to 14 residues. The CDR3 sequence: CASSYSGTGDEQYF. In DNA form, the CDR3 reads TGTGCCAGCAGCTACTCCGGGACAGGGGACGAGCAGTACTTC. The entire variable domain, with the rest obtained from reference TRBV11-3 and TRBJ2-7, is as follows: EAGVVQSPRYKIIEKKQPVAFWCNPISGHNTLYWYLQNLGQGPELLIRYENEEAVDDSQLPKDRFSAERLKGVDSTLKIQPAELGDSAVYLCASSYSGTGDEQYFGPGTRLTVT.

The chain joins TRBV7-2 to TRBJ2-7; 12 bases are a match to TRBD1. The CDR3 runs 15 residues. The V gene's germline CDR1 is SGHTA and CDR2 FQGNSA. The V gene end was trimmed by 7 bases and the J gene end by 1 base; junction bases not matched to a gene: 5. CDR3 nucleotides: TGTGCCAGCAAGCAGGGACAGGGGGCTTCCTACGAGCAGTACTTC. Residues: CASKQGQGASYEQYF.

This rearrangement joins TRBV7-9 to TRBJ1-2, with a weak D call TRBD1 (5 bases). The V end was cut by 0 bases, the J end by 4 bases, with 9 bases between. The CDR3 is 14 residues long. Per germline, CDR1 SEHNR and CDR2 FQNEAQ (reference sequence). The CDR3 DNA follows: TGTGCCAGCAGCTTAGCCCAGGGTGGCTATGGCTACACCTTC. Translated: CASSLAQGGYGYTF.

This clone was seen a few times. The chain uses TRBV19 and TRBJ2-7; tentatively, D is TRBD1 or TRBD2 (5 bases each). Between the trimmed V and J ends, which lost 11 bases and 6 bases, there was a span of 14 bases. The CDR3 runs to 11 residues. From germline, CDR1 is LNHDA and CDR2 SQIVND (reference sequence). Written as DNA, the CDR3 is TGTGCCGCCGCCGGGGCCGGCGAGCAGTACTTC. Protein product: CAAAGAGEQYF.

This chain connects TRBV5-6 to TRBJ2-1; D possibly corresponds to TRBD1 (6 bases). CDR1 SGHDT and CDR2 YYEEEE come from the germline V gene. The CDR3 extends over 16 amino acids. V was trimmed by 0 bases and J by 2 bases, leaving 12 bases between them. As DNA, the CDR3 is TGTGCCAGCAGCTTGGACAGGGCCGGAGCCTACAATGAGCAGTTCTTC. It specifies CASSLDRAGAYNEQFF.

The genes are TRBV7-2 and TRBJ2-2; the match to TRBD2 covers 9 bases. CDR1 and CDR2 (germline): SGHTA, FQGNSA. CDR3 length: 17 amino acids. The ends lost 6 bases at V and 0 bases at J; junction bases unmatched: 8. DNA of the CDR3: TGTGCCAGCAGTCAAAGTAGACTAGCGGCGAACACCGGGGAGCTGTTTTTT. This gives the protein CASSQSRLAANTGELFF. Combining the CDR3 with reference TRBV7-2 and TRBJ2-2 gives the whole variable domain GAGVSQSPSNKVTEKGKDVELRCDPISGHTALYWYRQSLGQGLEFLIYFQGNSAPDKSGLPSDRFSAERTGGSVSTLTIQRTQQEDSAVYLCASSQSRLAANTGELFFGEGSRLTVL.

The V and J genes are TRBV7-2 and TRBJ1-2, with D perhaps matching TRBD1 (5 bases). Germline loops: CDR1 SGHTA, CDR2 FQGNSA. With 4 bases removed from V and 4 bases from J, the gap between germline ends came to 7 bases. CDR3 length: 12 residues. The CDR3: CASSWQGYGYTF. CDR3 sequence (DNA): TGTGCCAGCAGCTGGCAGGGCTATGGCTACACCTTC.

This clone is labeled medium-sized. The chain recombines TRBV11-3 with TRBJ1-1; no firm D call. CDR3 size: 12 residues. Trimming cost V 5 bases and J 0 bases, with 4 bases left between them. The germline gives CDR1 SGHNT, CDR2 YENEEA. CDR3 amino acids: CASSPLNTEAFF. In nucleotides, the CDR3 is TGTGCCAGCAGCCCCTTGAACACTGAAGCTTTCTTT.

The chain couples TRBV27 to TRBJ2-3; 10 positions agree with TRBD2. Germline assignment: CDR1 MNHEY and CDR2 SMNVEV (reference sequence). V was pared by 3 bases and J by 1 base, with 1 base of the junction left unmatched. The CDR3 sequence is 15 residues long. The CDR3 is CASSLGTSGTDTQYF. The DNA of the CDR3 is TGTGCCAGCAGTTTGGGGACTAGCGGCACAGATACGCAGTATTTT.

The chain carries TRBV18 and TRBJ1-1; D possibly corresponds to TRBD1 (5 bases). Germline V lookup: CDR1 KGHSH, CDR2 LQKENI. The CDR3 is 13 amino acids. V shed 5 bases and J shed 2 bases, with 9 bases lying between them. This CDR3 reads CASSAGDNTEAFF. CDR3 in DNA: TGTGCCAGCTCAGCGGGGGATAACACTGAAGCTTTCTTT.

The chain's CDR3 is CASSLGYRVGTSGKYNEQFF. The CDR3 region has the DNA TGTGCCAGCAGCTTAGGTTATCGGGTGGGGACTAGCGGGAAGTACAATGAGCAGTTCTTC. The genes are TRBV7-3 and TRBJ2-1; 13 bases align to TRBD2. Germline V CDR1 and CDR2: SGHTA, FQGTGA. V was clipped by 2 bases and J by 4 bases; unmatched bases: 14. The CDR3 extends over 20 amino acids.